Presented here are 27 T cell receptor beta chains from one specimen sequenced in a study of blood T cell repertoires in COVID-19. Some clones are missing from TCRdb's copy, which holds only in-frame ones; the method was immunoSEQ multiplex PCR. The sample has more than 300,000 clones, around 91% seen once. The sequenced sample was peripheral blood. Receptors were obtained from a woman aged 18-29 years who had recovered from COVID-19.

As for this clone: Other nucleotide sequences from this sample produce the same CDR3. The CDR3 here is CASSGSSGANVLTF. In DNA form, the CDR3 reads TGTGCCAGCAGTGGCAGCTCTGGGGCCAACGTCCTGACTTTC. V usage is TRBV2 and J usage is TRBJ2-6, with D uncertain. This CDR3 has 14 amino acids. Germline CDR1 reads SNHLY; CDR2 reads FYNNEI. V was trimmed by 4 bases and J by 0 bases, leaving 4 bases between them.

On this clone: Within the sample, other DNA sequences also encode this same CDR3. The chain couples TRBV11-3 to TRBJ2-3; no clear D gene. V was cut by 1 base and J by 0 bases, with 8 bases left in between. The CDR3 runs to 15 residues. The germline V gene encodes CDR1 SGHNT and CDR2 YENEEA. In nucleotides, the CDR3 is TGTGCCAGCAGCTTAGTGGGCCGGAGCACAGATACGCAGTATTTT. Protein: CASSLVGRSTDTQYF.

This clone appeared a single time. This chain links TRBV18 with TRBJ2-5; no reliable D call. Trimming took off 3 bases at V and 4 bases at J, with 12 bases between the two ends. Looked up from germline, CDR1 is KGHSH and CDR2 is LQKENI. The length of the CDR3 is 14 residues. CDR3 nucleotide sequence: TGTGCCAGCTCACCTTATACAAGTGGAGAGACCCAGTACTTC. Its protein product is CASSPYTSGETQYF.

The chain carries TRBV7-8 and TRBJ1-2; 7 positions match TRBD1. The ends lost 5 bases at V and 1 base at J; junction bases unmatched: 7. Germline V gives CDR1 SGHVS, CDR2 FQNEAQ. CDR3 size: 15 residues. The DNA of the CDR3 is TGTGCCAGCAGCCCGGGGACAGACCATAACTATGGCTACACCTTC. Translated, it gives CASSPGTDHNYGYTF.

The V and J genes are TRBV6-1 and TRBJ2-7, with D perhaps TRBD2 (6 bases). V gave up 3 bases and J gave up 3 bases, with 15 bases separating them. Looked up from germline, CDR1 is MNHNS and CDR2 is SASEGT. This CDR3 has 15 residues. The CDR3 sequence: CASSDGPPGLYEQYV. For the CDR3, the DNA is TGTGCCAGCAGTGATGGCCCCCCGGGACTCTACGAGCAGTACGTC.

This clone was observed a few times. The V call is TRBV3-1 (or the pseudogene TRBV3-2), the J call TRBJ2-7, with TRBD1 matching 8 bases. In germline, CDR1 is LGHDT, CDR2 YNNKEL (reference sequence). This CDR3 spans 12 amino acids. DNA of the CDR3: TGTGCCAGCAGCCAAGGCAGGGGGCCACTCGACGTC. It specifies CASSQGRGPLDV.

The CDR3 DNA sequence: TGTGCCAGCAGCTTAGGGTTCCAGGGTCCGTACTTC. This codes for CASSLGFQGPYF. This rearrangement joins TRBV7-2 to TRBJ2-4; TRBD1 is a possible D gene (5 bases). CDR3 length: 12 residues. Germline-derived CDR1 and CDR2 are SGHTA and FQGNSA. V was cut by 1 base and J by 15 bases, with 13 bases left in between. The entire variable domain, with the rest obtained from reference TRBV7-2 and TRBJ2-4, is as follows: GAGVSQSPSNKVTEKGKDVELRCDPISGHTALYWYRQSLGQGLEFLIYFQGNSAPDKSGLPSDRFSAERTGGSVSTLTIQRTQQEDSAVYLCASSLGFQGPYFGAGTRLSVL.

V and J are TRBV28 and TRBJ2-1, with 10 bases matching TRBD2. This CDR3 has 14 amino acids. Unmatched junction bases numbered 4, after V lost 3 bases and J lost 8 bases. Germline-derived CDR1 and CDR2 are MDHEN and SYDVKM. DNA for the CDR3: TGTGCCAGCAGTTTTCTAGCGGGAGAGGATGAGCAGTTCTTC. Translated, it gives CASSFLAGEDEQFF. Filled out from reference TRBV28 and TRBJ2-1, the complete variable domain reads DVKVTQSSRYLVKRTGEKVFLECVQDMDHENMFWYRQDPGLGLRLIYFSYDVKMKEKGDIPEGYSVSREKKERFSLILESASTNQTSMYLCASSFLAGEDEQFFGPGTRLTVL.

V usage is TRBV6-5 and J usage is TRBJ2-2; 9 bases match TRBD1. CDR3 size: 15 residues. V dropped 2 bases and J dropped 7; count of bases not matched to a gene: 5. Germline V gene lookup returns CDR1 MNHEY and CDR2 SVGAGI. For the CDR3, the DNA is TGTGCCAGCAGTTACCTACAGGGGGCGGGCGGGGAGCTGTTTTTT. The encoded protein is CASSYLQGAGGELFF.

This chain connects TRBV7-9 to TRBJ2-2; TRBD2 matches 8 bases. Per germline, CDR1 SEHNR and CDR2 FQNEAQ (reference sequence). Trimming removed 2 bases from V and 5 bases from J; junction bases left unmatched: 7. The CDR3 contains 16 residues. The CDR3 DNA sequence: TGTGCCAGCAGCTTAATGGTAGCGGGACCAACCGGGGAGCTGTTTTTT. It specifies CASSLMVAGPTGELFF.

V gene TRBV4-3 combines with J gene TRBJ1-1; D unclear. The germline V and J ends were trimmed by 1 base and 0 bases, with 6 bases remaining between them. CDR1 and CDR2 from the germline V gene are LGHNA and YSLEER. This CDR3 comprises 14 residues. CDR3 in amino acids: CASSQGHLNTEAFF. CDR3 bases: TGCGCCAGCAGCCAAGGACACTTGAACACTGAAGCTTTCTTT.

The rearrangement links TRBV29-1 to TRBJ2-1; 16 positions match TRBD2. The CDR3 loop spans 17 amino acids. Germline V gene sequence: CDR1 SQVTM, CDR2 ANQGSEA. J was trimmed by 2 bases and V by 6 bases; bases with no gene match: 7. Here the CDR3 reads CSVSGTSGRVTYNEQFF. CDR3 nucleotides: TGCAGCGTCTCCGGGACTAGCGGGAGGGTTACCTACAATGAGCAGTTCTTC.

This clone was recorded a few times. The chain uses TRBV25-1 and TRBJ1-2; D gene uncertain. The CDR3 length is 13 residues. CDR1 is MGHDK and CDR2 is SYGVNS in the germline V gene. The ends were cut back, 1 base at V and 4 bases at J, with 7 bases in the middle. For the CDR3, the DNA is TGTGCCAGCAGTGAATCGGGTGTCTATGGCTACACCTTC. This codes for CASSESGVYGYTF.

J is TRBJ2-1 and V is TRBV5-6; TRBD2 agrees at 11 bases. The germline V gene has CDR1 SGHDT and CDR2 YYEEEE. The junction had 7 bases not matched to a gene; V was cut back by 2 bases and J by 6 bases. This CDR3 is 16 amino acids long. This CDR3 is CASSLFRLAGFNEQFF. In DNA form, the CDR3 reads TGTGCCAGCAGCTTATTTAGACTAGCGGGATTCAATGAGCAGTTCTTC.

The rearrangement uses TRBV2 and TRBJ1-4; weak D call: TRBD1 (6 bases). Trimming cost V 7 bases and J 3 bases, with 18 bases left between them. Germline CDR1 is SNHLY and CDR2 is FYNNEI. CDR3 length: 16 residues. The CDR3 is CASTQRAGAANEKLFF. The CDR3 DNA reads as TGTGCCAGCACCCAAAGGGCAGGGGCGGCTAATGAAAAACTGTTTTTT.

In its sample, this clone was seen once. The chain couples TRBV18 to TRBJ1-3, with D possibly matching TRBD1 (5 bases). Germline values: CDR1 KGHSH, CDR2 LQKENI. Deletions cut 6 bases from V and 0 bases from J, with 12 bases between. The CDR3 loop spans 15 amino acids. CDR3 DNA sequence: TGTGCCAGCTCGCCCGACGGGGGCTCTGGAAACACCATATATTTT. Translating it yields CASSPDGGSGNTIYF.

This chain connects TRBV5-6 to TRBJ2-2; the D is unclear. Germline-derived CDR1 and CDR2 are SGHDT and YYEEEE. Between the trimmed V and J ends, which lost 1 base and 4 bases, there was a span of 5 bases. This CDR3 comprises 13 residues. The CDR3 protein is CASSLPSTGELFF. The CDR3 DNA is TGTGCCAGCAGCTTGCCATCCACCGGGGAGCTGTTTTTT.

This clone appeared a single time. J is TRBJ1-4 and V is TRBV28; perhaps TRBD1 as D (5 bases). Trimming pared 6 bases from V and 12 bases from J, leaving 20 bases between. Germline assignment: CDR1 MDHEN and CDR2 SYDVKM. The CDR3 runs to 14 residues. The CDR3 loop is CASSRGGRSKELFF. The CDR3 coding sequence is TGTGCCAGCAGCCGGGGGGGAAGATCGAAAGAACTGTTTTTT.

This clone was seen a single time. This chain connects TRBV27 to TRBJ1-5; D perhaps matches TRBD1 (6 bases). V lost 5 bases, J lost 4 bases, and 15 bases lay in between. Germline V CDR1 and CDR2: MNHEY, SMNVEV (reference sequence). The CDR3 contains 15 residues. As DNA, the CDR3 is TGTGCCAGCAGTGCCAGGGGAGCCGGGAATCAGCCCCAGCATTTT. Translated: CASSARGAGNQPQHF.

V usage is TRBV25-1 and J usage is TRBJ1-1; maybe TRBD1 (6 bases). Germline V gives CDR1 MGHDK, CDR2 SYGVNS. V was trimmed by 4 bases and J by 0 bases, leaving 15 bases between them. The CDR3 is 16 amino acids. The CDR3 nucleotides are TGTGCCAGCAGTGCTACAGGGAGAATTATGAACACTGAAGCTTTCTTT. As protein: CASSATGRIMNTEAFF.

This clone was observed a single time. This chain uses TRBV11-2 with TRBJ2-3; 9 bases align to TRBD1. Germline CDR1 SGHAT, CDR2 FQNNGV. The CDR3 sequence is 15 residues long. V shed 2 bases and J 4 bases; nucleotides not matched to a gene: 4. CDR3 sequence (DNA): TGTGCCAGCAGCTTAACAGGGGGCCAAGCAGATACGCAGTATTTT. Protein: CASSLTGGQADTQYF.

This clone was recorded once. The chain links TRBV14 to TRBJ1-2; no firm D call. CDR1 is SGHDN and CDR2 is FVKESK in the germline V gene. The V and J ends lost 1 base and 4 bases respectively, with 19 bases between them. This CDR3 is 17 amino acids long. CDR3 sequence: CASSQVHGTRGSYGYTF. CDR3 DNA: TGTGCCAGCAGCCAAGTGCATGGTACACGGGGAAGCTATGGCTACACCTTC.

The chain links TRBV2 to TRBJ1-4; 7 bases match TRBD1. The V segment lost 5 bases and the J segment 4 bases; nucleotides outside the gene matches: 7. The CDR3 is 15 amino acids. The germline gives CDR1 SNHLY, CDR2 FYNNEI. The CDR3 loop is CASSNQGERNEKLFF. The DNA of the CDR3 is TGTGCCAGCAGTAACCAGGGGGAGCGTAATGAAAAACTGTTTTTT. Looking up the rest from reference TRBV2 and TRBJ1-4 gives the full variable domain: EPEVTQTPSHQVTQMGQEVILRCVPISNHLYFYWYRQILGQKVEFLVSFYNNEISEKSEIFDDQFSVERPDGSNFTLKIRSTKLEDSAMYFCASSNQGERNEKLFFGSGTQLSVL.

This clone was detected once. The CDR3 region has the DNA TGTGCCAGCCCTTACGGGAGGGAGCCCTACGAGCAGTACGTC. Translation: CASPYGREPYEQYV. The chain uses TRBV6-5 and TRBJ2-7, with 8 bases that match TRBD2. In germline, CDR1 is MNHEY, CDR2 SVGAGI. This CDR3 is built from 14 residues. V shed 8 bases and J 2 bases; nucleotides not matched to a gene: 8.

The rearrangement uses TRBV24-1 and TRBJ2-3; D not certain. This CDR3 contains 14 residues. Per the germline V gene, CDR1 is KGHDR and CDR2 is SFDVKD. The V end was cut by 3 bases, the J end by 4 bases, with 10 bases between. CDR3 residues: CATSDGPYSDTQYF. The CDR3 nucleotides read TGTGCCACCAGTGATGGGCCTTATTCAGATACGCAGTATTTT.

The chain is built from TRBV3-1 (or the pseudogene TRBV3-2) and TRBJ2-1; D might be TRBD1 (6 bases). Germline assignment: CDR1 LGHDT and CDR2 YNNKEL (reference sequence). This CDR3 has 15 residues. Trimming stripped 8 bases from V and 2 bases from J, with 16 bases between. CDR3 bases: TGTGCCAGCCGCCCGCTCGGACAGACCTACAATGAGCAGTTCTTC. Amino acids: CASRPLGQTYNEQFF.

The CDR3 loop reads CASSLAGVFGTEAFF. In nucleotides, the CDR3 is TGTGCCAGCAGCTTGGCGGGGGTTTTCGGCACTGAAGCTTTCTTT. The V and J genes are TRBV5-6 and TRBJ1-1; tentatively, D is TRBD1 (5 bases). The CDR3 totals 15 residues. The V and J ends lost 0 bases and 4 bases respectively, with 13 bases between them. The germline gives CDR1 SGHDT, CDR2 YYEEEE.